This is a list of T cell receptor beta chains from one sample in a study of blood T cell repertoires in COVID-19. Sequenced by immunoSEQ multiplex PCR; TCRdb stores in-frame clones only, minus some. Of 70,000 or so clones in the sample, over 60% were seen once. Input material: peripheral blood. These receptors were taken from a man in his 60s with COVID-19, enrolled during active disease. The CDR3 runs from the conserved cysteine through the conserved F or W. Fields, in order: D gene, J gene, clone size, V gene, CDR3 DNA, CDR3 protein. The D gene is left open where the match is weak. Part of the rows lack a size; the others show once, few, many or a class for expanded clones.

D gene: .
J gene: TRBJ2-7
clone size: .
V gene: TRBV6-5
CDR3 DNA: TGTGCCACCGAGCGGGTCCGAGGGTACGAGCAGTACTTC
CDR3 protein: CATERVRGYEQYF

D gene: .
J gene: TRBJ1-5
clone size: few
V gene: TRBV29-1
CDR3 DNA: TGCAGCGTTCAGCAGGGGTACGGGAATCAGCCCCAGCATTTT
CDR3 protein: CSVQQGYGNQPQHF

D gene: TRBD1
J gene: TRBJ1-2
clone size: .
V gene: TRBV27
CDR3 DNA: TGTGCCAGCAGTACAGGGGGAGGTGGCTACACCTTC
CDR3 protein: CASSTGGGGYTF

D gene: .
J gene: TRBJ2-1
clone size: few
V gene: TRBV24-1
CDR3 DNA: TGTGCCACCAGTGGCTCGGGGGGCTCGAGGCCATACAATGAGCAGTTCTTC
CDR3 protein: CATSGSGGSRPYNEQFF

D gene: TRBD1
J gene: TRBJ1-2
clone size: .
V gene: TRBV7-9
CDR3 DNA: TGTGCCAGCAGCCCCTACACTGGGACAGGTCGAGATGGCTACACCTTC
CDR3 protein: CASSPYTGTGRDGYTF

D gene: TRBD1
J gene: TRBJ1-1
clone size: .
V gene: TRBV6-4
CDR3 DNA: TGTGCCAGCAGGCCCGGGACAGGGGGCGCCTTTTCGGGCACTGAAGCTTTCTTT
CDR3 protein: CASRPGTGGAFSGTEAFF

D gene: .
J gene: TRBJ2-1
clone size: .
V gene: TRBV3-1/TRBV3-2
CDR3 DNA: TGTGCCAGCAGCCCGGCTGGGGGGATAAGGGGAAATGAGCAGTTCTTC
CDR3 protein: CASSPAGGIRGNEQFF

D gene: TRBD2
J gene: TRBJ2-5
clone size: .
V gene: TRBV7-6
CDR3 DNA: TGTGCCAGCAGCTTCTCAGCGGGAGGGGGGGAAGAGACCCAGTACTTC
CDR3 protein: CASSFSAGGGEETQYF

D gene: .
J gene: TRBJ2-5
clone size: .
V gene: TRBV12-3/TRBV12-4
CDR3 DNA: TGTGCCAGCAGTTTTTCCGGCGGGGAGACCCAGTACTTC
CDR3 protein: CASSFSGGETQYF

D gene: .
J gene: TRBJ2-1
clone size: .
V gene: TRBV5-6
CDR3 DNA: TGTGCCAGCAGCTTAGGCGGGCTCTCCTACAATGAGCAGTTCTTC
CDR3 protein: CASSLGGLSYNEQFF

D gene: TRBD1
J gene: TRBJ1-1
clone size: .
V gene: TRBV7-9
CDR3 DNA: TGTGCCAGCACCCGGGACAGGGAGAACACTGAAGCTTTCTTT
CDR3 protein: CASTRDRENTEAFF

D gene: .
J gene: TRBJ1-1
clone size: .
V gene: TRBV2
CDR3 DNA: TGTGCCAGCAGTAGGGGGATTTCAGCTTTCTTT
CDR3 protein: CASSRGISAFF

D gene: .
J gene: TRBJ1-1
clone size: .
V gene: TRBV7-2
CDR3 DNA: TGTGCCAGCAGCGCCATTAGGGAGGCTTTCTTT
CDR3 protein: CASSAIREAFF

D gene: TRBD1
J gene: TRBJ2-3
clone size: .
V gene: TRBV3-1/TRBV3-2
CDR3 DNA: TGTGCCAGCAGCAACAGGGGCGGGGATACGCAGTATTTT
CDR3 protein: CASSNRGGDTQYF

D gene: .
J gene: TRBJ2-2
clone size: .
V gene: TRBV6-5
CDR3 DNA: TGTGCCAGAGAGACAGGGAACACCGGGGAGCTGTTTTTT
CDR3 protein: CARETGNTGELFF

D gene: .
J gene: TRBJ2-3
clone size: .
V gene: TRBV5-1
CDR3 DNA: TGCGCCAGCAGCTTAAGCGGGCAGGGGGTTACAGATACGCAGTATTTT
CDR3 protein: CASSLSGQGVTDTQYF

D gene: .
J gene: TRBJ2-3
clone size: once
V gene: TRBV7-2
CDR3 DNA: TGTGCCAGCAGCTTGAGAGGAGACGAAGGTACGCAGTATTTT
CDR3 protein: CASSLRGDEGTQYF

D gene: .
J gene: TRBJ1-4
clone size: once
V gene: TRBV28
CDR3 DNA: TGTGCCAGCAGCTCCCCCTTCCGGGAACCTAATGAAAAACTGTTTTTT
CDR3 protein: CASSSPFREPNEKLFF

D gene: .
J gene: TRBJ1-2
clone size: .
V gene: TRBV12-3/TRBV12-4
CDR3 DNA: TGTGCCAGCAGTTTTAAACTTAACTATGGCTACACCTTC
CDR3 protein: CASSFKLNYGYTF

D gene: TRBD1
J gene: TRBJ2-3
clone size: .
V gene: TRBV7-2
CDR3 DNA: TGTGCCAGCAGCTCCCCGGGACAGGGGGGACCGCAGTATTTT
CDR3 protein: CASSSPGQGGPQYF

D gene: TRBD2
J gene: TRBJ2-3
clone size: .
V gene: TRBV4-1
CDR3 DNA: TGCGCCAGCAGCGAGACTAGCGGCCCCGATACGCAGTATTTT
CDR3 protein: CASSETSGPDTQYF

D gene: .
J gene: TRBJ1-5
clone size: .
V gene: TRBV11-2
CDR3 DNA: TGTGCCAGCAGCTCACTACAGGGATTAGGCCAGCCCCAGCATTTT
CDR3 protein: CASSSLQGLGQPQHF

D gene: TRBD1
J gene: TRBJ1-1
clone size: .
V gene: TRBV5-1
CDR3 DNA: TGCGCCAGCAGCGCAACAACAGGGGACAGTGAAGCTTTCTTT
CDR3 protein: CASSATTGDSEAFF

D gene: .
J gene: TRBJ2-2
clone size: .
V gene: TRBV29-1
CDR3 DNA: TGCAGCGTTTTCGGTAGTAACTTCGGGGAGCTGTTTTTT
CDR3 protein: CSVFGSNFGELFF

D gene: TRBD2
J gene: TRBJ2-1
clone size: many
V gene: TRBV4-1
CDR3 DNA: TGCGCCAGCAGCCAAGGTGGCCTAGCGGGAACCAATGAGCAGTTCTTC
CDR3 protein: CASSQGGLAGTNEQFF

D gene: TRBD1
J gene: TRBJ1-6
clone size: .
V gene: TRBV19
CDR3 DNA: TGTGCCAGTAGTCGGACAGGGAACTCACCCCTCCACTTT
CDR3 protein: CASSRTGNSPLHF

D gene: .
J gene: TRBJ1-3
clone size: few
V gene: TRBV4-2
CDR3 DNA: TGTGCCAGCAGCCAAGATAGGGCCGGGGGCTCTGGAAACACCATATATTTT
CDR3 protein: CASSQDRAGGSGNTIYF

D gene: TRBD1
J gene: TRBJ2-7
clone size: once
V gene: TRBV18
CDR3 DNA: TGTGCCAGCTCCCAAGATACCGGGACAGGGGTGTTTGAGCAGTACTTC
CDR3 protein: CASSQDTGTGVFEQYF

D gene: .
J gene: TRBJ1-5
clone size: .
V gene: TRBV6-5
CDR3 DNA: TGTGCCAGCAGGCTCGGGGAAGGTCAGCCCCAGCATTTT
CDR3 protein: CASRLGEGQPQHF

D gene: .
J gene: TRBJ1-2
clone size: .
V gene: TRBV11-3
CDR3 DNA: TGTGCCAGCGGCGACAGAAACTATGGCTACACCTTC
CDR3 protein: CASGDRNYGYTF

D gene: .
J gene: TRBJ2-2
clone size: .
V gene: TRBV6-5
CDR3 DNA: TGTGCCAGCAGTTACAGACACAAGAACACCGGGGAGCTGTTTTTT
CDR3 protein: CASSYRHKNTGELFF

D gene: .
J gene: TRBJ1-5
clone size: .
V gene: TRBV6-5
CDR3 DNA: TGTGCCAGCAGTTACTTCAGGGGCGAGCCCCAGCATTTT
CDR3 protein: CASSYFRGEPQHF

D gene: .
J gene: TRBJ1-1
clone size: .
V gene: TRBV28
CDR3 DNA: TGTGCCAGCAGTTCTGGACCGGGAAGGACTGAAGCTTTCTTT
CDR3 protein: CASSSGPGRTEAFF

D gene: .
J gene: TRBJ2-7
clone size: .
V gene: TRBV6-1
CDR3 DNA: TGTGCCAGCAGTGAAGTTTTGTATTCCGAGCAGTACTTC
CDR3 protein: CASSEVLYSEQYF

D gene: .
J gene: TRBJ2-1
clone size: .
V gene: TRBV12-2
CDR3 DNA: TGTGCAAGTCGCTTACCACTAGCGGGGGAGACTAGCTCCTACAATGAGCAGTTCTTC
CDR3 protein: CASRLPLAGETSSYNEQFF

D gene: .
J gene: TRBJ2-2
clone size: .
V gene: TRBV3-1/TRBV3-2
CDR3 DNA: TGTGCCAGCAGCCAACTTGCGGGGTTCGGAGGCGGGGAGCTGTTTTTT
CDR3 protein: CASSQLAGFGGGELFF

D gene: TRBD2
J gene: TRBJ2-5
clone size: .
V gene: TRBV19
CDR3 DNA: TGTGCCAGTAGTATAACTTCGGCTAGCGGAAAGAGAGAGACCCAGTACTTC
CDR3 protein: CASSITSASGKRETQYF

D gene: .
J gene: TRBJ2-7
clone size: .
V gene: TRBV6-5
CDR3 DNA: TGTGCCAGCAGTTACTCGGACAGCTCCTACGAGCAGTACTTC
CDR3 protein: CASSYSDSSYEQYF

D gene: .
J gene: TRBJ1-2
clone size: .
V gene: TRBV3-1/TRBV3-2
CDR3 DNA: TGTGCCAGCAGCCATTCCATCTTTGGCGGCTACACCTTC
CDR3 protein: CASSHSIFGGYTF

D gene: .
J gene: TRBJ2-2
clone size: .
V gene: TRBV6-5
CDR3 DNA: TGTGCCAGCAGTTACGGCCTAACGGGGACCGGGGAGCTGTTTTTT
CDR3 protein: CASSYGLTGTGELFF

D gene: .
J gene: TRBJ2-7
clone size: .
V gene: TRBV18
CDR3 DNA: TGTGCCAGCTCACAGCGCGGGCTCTCCTACGAGCAGTACTTC
CDR3 protein: CASSQRGLSYEQYF

D gene: TRBD1
J gene: TRBJ1-2
clone size: few
V gene: TRBV10-3
CDR3 DNA: TGTGCCATCAGTGAGTCCTGGACAGGGGATGGCTACACCTTC
CDR3 protein: CAISESWTGDGYTF

D gene: .
J gene: TRBJ1-1
clone size: once
V gene: TRBV9
CDR3 DNA: TGTGCCAGCAGCCAAAGTCGGGTTCGGAACACTGAAGCTTTCTTT
CDR3 protein: CASSQSRVRNTEAFF

D gene: TRBD2
J gene: TRBJ2-7
clone size: .
V gene: TRBV6-2/TRBV6-3
CDR3 DNA: TGTGCCAGCAGCTCCGGCCCTAGCGGGGGCATGCAGTACTTC
CDR3 protein: CASSSGPSGGMQYF

D gene: TRBD1
J gene: TRBJ1-1
clone size: .
V gene: TRBV3-1/TRBV3-2
CDR3 DNA: TGTGCCAGCAGCCACAATGACAGGGCTGAAGCTTTCTTT
CDR3 protein: CASSHNDRAEAFF

D gene: TRBD1
J gene: TRBJ2-1
clone size: .
V gene: TRBV11-1
CDR3 DNA: TGTGCCAGCAGCCCGACGGACAGGGGGCTTGAGCAGTTCTTC
CDR3 protein: CASSPTDRGLEQFF

D gene: TRBD1
J gene: TRBJ2-2
clone size: .
V gene: TRBV5-1
CDR3 DNA: TGCGCCAGCAGCCGCGGACAGGGATGGGCCGGGGAGCTGTTTTTT
CDR3 protein: CASSRGQGWAGELFF

D gene: TRBD1
J gene: TRBJ2-2
clone size: .
V gene: TRBV5-4
CDR3 DNA: TGTGCCAGCAGCAAGAAAGGGGACAGGAACACCGGGGAGCTGTTTTTT
CDR3 protein: CASSKKGDRNTGELFF

D gene: .
J gene: TRBJ1-2
clone size: .
V gene: TRBV3-1/TRBV3-2
CDR3 DNA: TGTGCCAGCAGCCAAGACGGAACAGGCCGTGGCTACACCTTC
CDR3 protein: CASSQDGTGRGYTF

D gene: TRBD1
J gene: TRBJ2-6
clone size: .
V gene: TRBV5-6
CDR3 DNA: TGTGCCAGCAGTTCTTCAGGGGGCTCCTGGGCCAACGTCCTGACTTTC
CDR3 protein: CASSSSGGSWANVLTF

D gene: TRBD2
J gene: TRBJ2-1
clone size: once
V gene: TRBV11-3
CDR3 DNA: TGTGCCAGCAGCCACATAGCGGGAGGCTACAATGAGCAGTTCTTC
CDR3 protein: CASSHIAGGYNEQFF

D gene: TRBD2
J gene: TRBJ2-1
clone size: .
V gene: TRBV19
CDR3 DNA: TGTGCCAGTAGCATGGGGCGGGGGGGCCCCTACGAGCAGTTCTTC
CDR3 protein: CASSMGRGGPYEQFF

D gene: TRBD2
J gene: TRBJ2-5
clone size: .
V gene: TRBV6-2/TRBV6-3
CDR3 DNA: TGTGCCAGCACTTACGGACTAGCGGGGGGGGAAGAGACCCAGTACTTC
CDR3 protein: CASTYGLAGGEETQYF

D gene: .
J gene: TRBJ1-2
clone size: .
V gene: TRBV7-9
CDR3 DNA: TGTGCCAGCAGCGATCCACAGGGCAGTGGCTACACCTTC
CDR3 protein: CASSDPQGSGYTF

D gene: TRBD1
J gene: TRBJ2-5
clone size: .
V gene: TRBV10-2
CDR3 DNA: TGCGCCAGCAGTACAGGGGGTCGGCAAGAGACCCAGTACTTC
CDR3 protein: CASSTGGRQETQYF

D gene: .
J gene: TRBJ2-3
clone size: .
V gene: TRBV28
CDR3 DNA: TGTGCCAGCAGTTTACGGGCAGATACGCAGTATTTT
CDR3 protein: CASSLRADTQYF